The 13 T cell receptor beta chains below all came from one sample that was sequenced in a study of T cell responses to AZD1222 COVID-19 vaccine. TCRdb keeps only in-frame clones here, not all; method: immunoSEQ multiplex PCR. The table includes 150,000 or so clones, roughly nine tenths detected once. The sequencing used peripheral blood, collected on day 0 of AZD1222 vaccination. The receptor source for this set is an adult in good health.

This clone was recorded only once. This chain links TRBV5-6 with TRBJ1-5; D not resolved. The CDR3 has 14 amino acids. Germline CDR1 and CDR2: SGHDT and YYEEEE. V was trimmed by 4 bases and J by 4 bases, leaving 12 bases between them. The CDR3 sequence: CASSRRAPNQPQHF. For the CDR3, the DNA is TGTGCCAGCAGCCGACGGGCCCCGAATCAGCCCCAGCATTTT.

The chain links TRBV2 to TRBJ2-5; 7 nucleotides line up with TRBD1. Trimming removed 3 bases from V and 2 bases from J; junction bases left unmatched: 6. The CDR3 runs 15 residues. CDR1 SNHLY and CDR2 FYNNEI come from the germline V gene. CDR3 amino acids: CASSDSDRAQETQYF. DNA of the CDR3: TGTGCCAGCAGTGATTCCGACAGGGCGCAAGAGACCCAGTACTTC. Full variable domain (outside the CDR3, taken from reference TRBV2 and TRBJ2-5): EPEVTQTPSHQVTQMGQEVILRCVPISNHLYFYWYRQILGQKVEFLVSFYNNEISEKSEIFDDQFSVERPDGSNFTLKIRSTKLEDSAMYFCASSDSDRAQETQYFGPGTRLLVL.

Here the CDR3 reads CASSREVATNEKLFF. The CDR3 nucleotides are TGCGCCAGCAGCCGAGAAGTTGCAACTAATGAAAAACTGTTTTTT. V gene TRBV4-1 combines with J gene TRBJ1-4; D uncertain. The CDR3 is 15 amino acids. The germline gives CDR1 MGHRA, CDR2 YSYEKL. V dropped 4 bases and J dropped 0 bases, with 9 bases sitting between them.

The chain joins TRBV30 to TRBJ1-2, with 7 nucleotides matching TRBD1. There are 16 residues in the CDR3. Germline CDR1 GTSNPN, CDR2 SVGIG (reference sequence). Trimming at V came to 4 bases and at J to 4 bases, leaving 15 bases not matched to a gene. CDR3 nucleotide sequence: TGTGCCTGGACCTCACCGGGCCAGGGGGTTGGCTATGGCTACACCTTC. It specifies CAWTSPGQGVGYGYTF.

The rearrangement links TRBV5-8 to TRBJ2-1; 8 positions agree with TRBD2. This CDR3 has 15 amino acids. V lost 1 base, J lost 2 bases, and 2 bases stayed unmatched. Per the germline V gene, CDR1 is SGHTS and CDR2 is YDEGEE. CDR3 nucleotides: TGTGCCAGCAGCTTGATTAGCGGGACCTACAATGAGCAGTTCTTC. It is translated as CASSLISGTYNEQFF.

The CDR3, as DNA: TGTGCCAGCAGTGCCGGAGTGAACACTGAAGCTTTCTTT. Encoded protein: CASSAGVNTEAFF. This chain uses TRBV27 with TRBJ1-1; D unresolved. In germline, CDR1 is MNHEY, CDR2 SMNVEV (reference sequence). V was cut by 5 bases and J by 0 bases, with 7 bases left in between. The CDR3 runs 13 residues.

The genes are TRBV6-5 and TRBJ1-2, with TRBD1 identical over 9 bases. Trimming took 5 bases from V and 8 from J; bases not matched to a gene: 3. Germline V lookup: CDR1 MNHEY, CDR2 SVGAGI. This CDR3 region has 12 residues. The CDR3 protein is CASSITGGGYTF. The CDR3, as DNA: TGTGCCAGCAGTATTACAGGGGGCGGCTACACCTTC.

The chain employs TRBV19 and TRBJ1-2; D is unclear. CDR1 LNHDA and CDR2 SQIVND come from the germline V gene (reference sequence). CDR3 length: 13 residues. The germline V and J ends were trimmed by 3 bases and 2 bases, with 7 bases remaining between them. The CDR3 DNA is TGTGCCAGTAGTATGGGGAGCAACTATGGCTACACCTTC. As protein: CASSMGSNYGYTF.

The rearrangement uses TRBV5-4 and TRBJ2-7; unclear D gene. Germline assignment: CDR1 SGHNT and CDR2 YYREEE (reference sequence). The V end lost 3 bases, the J end lost 5 bases, and 9 bases lay between the germline ends. The CDR3 has 12 residues. The CDR3 is CASSSSTHEQYF. CDR3 DNA sequence: TGTGCCAGCAGCTCATCTACGCACGAGCAGTACTTC.

This chain connects TRBV7-9 to TRBJ1-5; D ambiguous. V lost 1 base, J lost 6 bases, and 10 bases lay in between. The germline gives CDR1 SEHNR, CDR2 FQNEAQ (reference sequence). The CDR3 extends over 14 amino acids. The chain's CDR3 is CASSLDGLAQPQHF. As DNA, the CDR3 is TGTGCCAGCAGCTTAGATGGGTTGGCTCAGCCCCAGCATTTT.

The rearrangement links TRBV4-1 to TRBJ2-3, with 8 nucleotides matching TRBD2. The germline V gene has CDR1 MGHRA and CDR2 YSYEKL. V shed 0 bases and J 4 bases; nucleotides not matched to a gene: 6. There are 16 residues in the CDR3. CDR3 nucleotides: TGCGCCAGCAGCCAAGAAGGTCCGGGAGGGTCAGATACGCAGTATTTT. The encoded protein is CASSQEGPGGSDTQYF.

The chain carries TRBV18 and TRBJ1-6; D unclear. CDR3 length equals 12 residues. The germline gives CDR1 KGHSH, CDR2 LQKENI. V was cut by 1 base and J by 8 bases, with 3 bases left in between. The CDR3 loop reads CASSPLDSPLHF. The CDR3 DNA is TGTGCCAGCTCACCACTCGATTCACCCCTCCACTTT.

For the CDR3, the DNA is TGCGCCAGCAGCTATCGAGAGGGTCGGGGTGAGCAGTTCTTC. Protein: CASSYREGRGEQFF. The chain carries TRBV5-1 and TRBJ2-1; D possibly corresponds to TRBD2 (5 bases). CDR3 length: 14 residues. Trimming shortened V by 3 bases and J by 9 bases, and 16 bases separated the two germline ends. Germline CDR1 is SGHRS and CDR2 is YFSETQ.